These T cell receptor beta chains were read from a single sample in a study of molecular identifiers for immune sequencing clone quantification. In TCRdb, the PCR reads were re-called with MiXCR into one record per CDR3 protein. The sample has a few hundred thousand distinct CDR3 sequences, 20% to 25% seen once. Specimen: naive CD8+ T cells from blood, with Jurkat cell RNA spiked in. Receptors were obtained from a human donor in good health. Some libraries in this study had Jurkat cell RNA spiked in. The CDR3 runs from the conserved cysteine through the conserved F or W. The order of the fields is D gene, V gene, J gene, clone size, CDR3 DNA, CDR3 protein. A D gene is named only where the DNA matches it firmly. Where a row states a size, it is once, few, many or the class of an expanded clone; other rows omit it.

d_call: -; v_call: TRBV15; j_call: TRBJ1-1; clone_size: few; cdr3_nt: TGTGCCACCAGCATTTATAGCGACACTGAAGCTTTCTTT; cdr3_aa: CATSIYSDTEAFF
d_call: -; v_call: TRBV7-6; j_call: TRBJ2-3; clone_size: -; cdr3_nt: TGTGCCAGCAGCTTAGCGCCATCCGGGACCTTCTTAGATGAGGCAGATACGCAGTATTTT; cdr3_aa: CASSLAPSGTFLDEADTQYF
d_call: TRBD1; v_call: TRBV3-1; j_call: TRBJ1-1; clone_size: few; cdr3_nt: TGTGCCAGCAGTCAAGGGACAGGGGGTGGATTGGGGCCTTTCTTT; cdr3_aa: CASSQGTGGGLGPFF
d_call: TRBD2; v_call: TRBV13; j_call: TRBJ2-7; clone_size: many; cdr3_nt: TGTGCCAGCAGCGACATGACTAGCGGGGGTACGAAGGAGCAGTACTTC; cdr3_aa: CASSDMTSGGTKEQYF
d_call: TRBD1; v_call: TRBV28; j_call: TRBJ1-1; clone_size: many; cdr3_nt: TGTGCCAGCAGCTTCCAGGGGGCTGAAGCTTTCTTT; cdr3_aa: CASSFQGAEAFF
d_call: TRBD1; v_call: TRBV5-1; j_call: TRBJ2-7; clone_size: many; cdr3_nt: TGCGCCAGCAGCCTCTGGGACAGCGACTACGAGCAGTACTTC; cdr3_aa: CASSLWDSDYEQYF
d_call: -; v_call: TRBV30; j_call: TRBJ2-3; clone_size: -; cdr3_nt: TGTGCCTGGAGTCGGGCTAGTCAAGCAGATACGCAGTATTTT; cdr3_aa: CAWSRASQADTQYF
d_call: -; v_call: TRBV28; j_call: TRBJ1-2; clone_size: many; cdr3_nt: TGTGCCAGCAGTTTAGGGGCTTTTTACGGCTACACCTTC; cdr3_aa: CASSLGAFYGYTF
d_call: -; v_call: TRBV29-1; j_call: TRBJ2-6; clone_size: many; cdr3_nt: TGCAGCGTTGCACCGTACTCTGGGGCCAACGTCCTGACTTTC; cdr3_aa: CSVAPYSGANVLTF
d_call: -; v_call: TRBV10-3; j_call: TRBJ2-7; clone_size: many; cdr3_nt: TGTGCCATCAGTGAGTCCGCGGGAAGTACCTACGAGCAGTACTTC; cdr3_aa: CAISESAGSTYEQYF
d_call: -; v_call: TRBV27; j_call: TRBJ2-3; clone_size: few; cdr3_nt: TGTGCCAGCAGTAGAAAAGAGGGCCCAGATACGCAGTATTTT; cdr3_aa: CASSRKEGPDTQYF
d_call: TRBD2; v_call: TRBV5-6; j_call: TRBJ2-7; clone_size: -; cdr3_nt: TGTGCCAGCAGCTTGGTTAGCGGGGTCTACGAGCAGTACTTC; cdr3_aa: CASSLVSGVYEQYF
d_call: -; v_call: TRBV30; j_call: TRBJ2-3; clone_size: -; cdr3_nt: TGTGCCTGGTTCCCGGCAGGCACAGATACGCAGTATTTT; cdr3_aa: CAWFPAGTDTQYF
d_call: -; v_call: TRBV7-8; j_call: TRBJ1-5; clone_size: many; cdr3_nt: TGTGCCAGCAGCGCCAGAGGGGTGGAGCGGCCCCAGCATTTT; cdr3_aa: CASSARGVERPQHF
d_call: -; v_call: TRBV9; j_call: TRBJ1-2; clone_size: -; cdr3_nt: TGTGCCAGCAGCGGACAGCCCGCTGGCTACACCTTC; cdr3_aa: CASSGQPAGYTF
d_call: -; v_call: TRBV12-3/TRBV12-4; j_call: TRBJ1-1; clone_size: -; cdr3_nt: TGTGCCAGCAGTCTTAGTCGAGGGGGTTTCAACACTGAAGCTTTCTTT; cdr3_aa: CASSLSRGGFNTEAFF
d_call: -; v_call: TRBV7-9; j_call: TRBJ1-1; clone_size: -; cdr3_nt: TGTGCCAGCACCTCAGGGTCGGGGGGAATCACTGAAGCTTTCTTT; cdr3_aa: CASTSGSGGITEAFF
d_call: -; v_call: TRBV4-3; j_call: TRBJ2-1; clone_size: few; cdr3_nt: TGCGCCAGCAGCCAAGGGACTCACGCCGTGGCCGAGCAGTTCTTC; cdr3_aa: CASSQGTHAVAEQFF
d_call: -; v_call: TRBV7-9; j_call: TRBJ2-5; clone_size: many; cdr3_nt: TGTGCCAGCAGGGGACAACAGACGGGACACCAAGAGACCCAGTACTTC; cdr3_aa: CASRGQQTGHQETQYF
d_call: -; v_call: TRBV5-1; j_call: TRBJ1-1; clone_size: few; cdr3_nt: TGCGCCAGCAGCTTGGGCGAGGGGCTTACTGAAGCTTTCTTT; cdr3_aa: CASSLGEGLTEAFF
d_call: -; v_call: TRBV27; j_call: TRBJ2-3; clone_size: many; cdr3_nt: TGTGCAACTAAGGGAGATACGCAGTATTTT; cdr3_aa: CATKGDTQYF
d_call: -; v_call: TRBV27; j_call: TRBJ1-1; clone_size: -; cdr3_nt: TGTGCCGGCAGTTTAGGACAGCCTACTTTGAACACTGAAGCTTTCTTT; cdr3_aa: CAGSLGQPTLNTEAFF